This T cell receptor (beta chain) appears in the sequencing data of a study of shared clonotypes between healthy human individuals (dated by TCRdb to between 2020 and 2021). Study-wide context: A couple of women and three men aged 18 to 49 years were included in the cohort. For each donor, CD4 naive and CD4 memory were each run on three plates, CD8 naive on two plates, and CD8 memory on one plate. To estimate repertoire size and how much clonotype sharing occurs between individuals, the study deeply sequenced the blood TCR repertoires of roughly 5 healthy adults. Different laboratories and diverse techniques were used to prepare libraries and sequence TCR repertoires, to increase sequencing depth and limit assay-specific biases. Leukapheresis yielded between about 0.85 and 10 billion PBMCs per donor. What the work shows at the level of the full study, not this receptor alone: Rarefaction of sorted-subset datasets indicated incomplete sequencing despite the large sequencing depth. Naive subsets generally had larger estimated clonotype richness than memory subsets. Sampling was limited to blood, and TCR repertoires in tissue likely differ from TCR repertoires in blood. Sharing across a few donors was observed for around 5% of naive CD4, less than 4% of naive CD8, about 2.3% of memory CD4, and 0.4% of memory CD8 clonotypes. Compared with non-shared clonotypes, the clonotypes found in all four sorted-subset donors had higher generation probabilities. Based on pairwise subsampling, the degree of clonotype sharing among donors was expected to be affected by sequencing depth. Because the study included a small number of donors, the genetic and exposure-history diversity represented was limited.

Comments on this clone: Its recognized antigen is unknown. Per-nucleotide qualities are absent, and no much larger clonotype sits a single base away.

TCR CDR3 regions were amplified from genomic DNA by multiplex PCR using the deep immunoSEQ assay. Extracted genomic DNA from each cell subset was spread evenly across all wells of several immunoSEQ 96-well plates, with each plate serving as a replicate. Each replicate PCR for sorted subsets received roughly 0.2 ug genomic DNA, equal to about 30,000 T cell genomes. Purified libraries were measured with a Qubit 3.0 fluorometer, size-checked on a Bioanalyzer 2100, and measured again with the KAPA Library Quantification kit. Each immunoSEQ 96-well plate was sequenced on its own single-read 150-cycle Illumina NextSeq 550 flow cell. The original pipeline was this. Because the immunoSEQ output included only junctional sequences and no quality scores, the filtering could not be the same as the filtering used for full-length reads. Sequences were annotated with PyIR, a Python wrapper for IgBLAST v1.9, using IMGT germline references to assign V/J genes and CDR3. Any read was removed if the V/J assignment was weak (E-value above 1e-6), the CDR3 was missing, or the read contained stop codons, out-of-frame junctions, or ambiguous translated residues. V3J clonotypes were defined as sequences sharing an identical inferred V gene, J gene, and CDR3 amino acid sequence. The percentage overlap between two repertoires was calculated by dividing the number of shared unique clonotypes by the size of the smaller repertoire. Three approaches were used to assess repertoire richness: RTK rarefaction, the Chao1 estimator, and Recon v2.1 estimates of unobserved clonotypes. For all TCRbeta clonotypes obtained by the gDNA method from a handful of donors, generation probabilities were computed with OLGA. Drawn from immuneACCESS, this table holds only the in-frame rearrangements with V and J called that TCRdb kept. Clones are partly lost; checked studies trace under half to an unresolved V gene and leave the rest unexplained. V, J and clone size are taken as reported in that table, and D and trimming were inferred from the DNA itself. The sample table shows about 1,900,000 clones, and about 95% are seen once. The top ten hold less than 1.5% of the sample.

Including the terminal cysteine and phenylalanine, the CDR3 comprises 16 residues. The read is trimmed to its CDR3 DNA, 48 bases read in frame from base 1. From a lookup of the germline V gene, CDR1 and CDR2 are MNHEY and SVGAGI. Trimming removed 1 base from V and 1 base from J, leaving 12 bases between the germline ends. CD8 naive samples were obtained by positive selection for CCR7 among CD45RO-negative cells, yielding a CD45RA+CCR7+ population from which TemRA cells were excluded. The donors were healthy, HIV-negative adults who had no recently reported acute infections or vaccinations. Every donor was a Caucasian adult residing in Nashville, Tennessee, USA. After blood collection by leukapheresis, PBMCs were isolated using Ficoll-Histopaque density gradient centrifugation and then cryopreserved in the vapor phase of liquid nitrogen. Analytical flow cytometry was used to check the purity and quantity of every magnetically sorted T cell population. Each sorted fraction had its genomic DNA isolated and then quantified by UV absorbance on a Nanodrop 2000c.

The sequenced material came from naive CD8+ T cells sorted from blood. The cell subset or site label for this specimen denotes: CD45RA+CCR7+. This clonotype originated in a man younger than 30 in good health. The V and J segments used are TRBV6-5 and TRBJ2-3; the D segment is perhaps TRBD1 or TRBD2, each sharing 6 matched bases. The nucleotides read TGTGCCAGCAGTTACTTAGGGGGGTCTGGCACAGATACGCAGTATTTT. Translated, it gives CASSYLGGSGTDTQYF.